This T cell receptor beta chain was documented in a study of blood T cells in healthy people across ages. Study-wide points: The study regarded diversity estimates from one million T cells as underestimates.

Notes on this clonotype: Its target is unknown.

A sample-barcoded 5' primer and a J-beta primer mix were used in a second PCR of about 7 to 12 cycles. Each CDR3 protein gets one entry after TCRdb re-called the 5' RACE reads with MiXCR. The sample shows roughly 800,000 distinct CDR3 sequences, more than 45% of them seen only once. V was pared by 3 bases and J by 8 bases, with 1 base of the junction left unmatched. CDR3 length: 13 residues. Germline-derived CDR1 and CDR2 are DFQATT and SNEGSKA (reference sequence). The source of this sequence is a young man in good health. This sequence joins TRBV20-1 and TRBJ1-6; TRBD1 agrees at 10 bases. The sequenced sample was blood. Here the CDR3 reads CSARDRGYSPLHF. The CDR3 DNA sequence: TGCAGTGCTAGGGACAGGGGGTATTCACCCCTCCACTTT.